This T cell receptor (beta chain) was captured by sequencing in a study of early T cells in non-severe SARS-CoV-2 infection. At the level of the study: Unsorted whole-blood RNA was sequenced in bulk, leaving chains unpaired. Study-wide points: Matching results from VDJdb favored anti-spike CD8 responses, leaving private and CD4 specificities undetected.

Attachment of unique molecular identifiers was made to individual cDNA molecules. TCRdb itself ran the 5' RACE reads through MiXCR, one entry per CDR3 protein. The table records some 50,000 distinct CDR3 sequences, more than 4.5% of them present only once. The V and J ends lost 3 bases and 5 bases, in that order; junction bases with no gene match: 3. The CDR3 consists of 13 residues. In germline, CDR1 is DFQATT, CDR2 SNEGSKA (reference sequence). This clonotype has ten or more counts. As yet, its antigen is unknown. The material was whole blood, obtained at baseline. V gene TRBV20-1 combines with J gene TRBJ1-5; 8 bases line up with TRBD1. The TCR originated in an adult who was a healthcare worker with PCR-confirmed SARS-CoV-2 infection or an uninfected control (not recorded which). The CDR3 is CSARTGEHQPQHF. CDR3 DNA sequence: TGCAGTGCTAGGACAGGGGAGCATCAGCCCCAGCATTTT.